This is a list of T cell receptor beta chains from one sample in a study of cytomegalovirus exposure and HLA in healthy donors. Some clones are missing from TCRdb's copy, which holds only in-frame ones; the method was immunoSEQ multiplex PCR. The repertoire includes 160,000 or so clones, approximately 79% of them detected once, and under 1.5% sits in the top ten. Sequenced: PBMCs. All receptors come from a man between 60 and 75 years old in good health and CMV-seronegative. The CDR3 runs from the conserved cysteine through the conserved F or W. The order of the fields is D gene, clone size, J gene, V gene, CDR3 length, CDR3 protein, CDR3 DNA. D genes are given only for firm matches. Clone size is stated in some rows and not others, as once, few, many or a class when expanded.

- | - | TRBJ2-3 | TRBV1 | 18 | CTSSFRTSGGDSTDTQYF | TGCACCAGCAGCTTCCGGACTAGCGGGGGGGATAGCACAGATACGCAGTATTTT
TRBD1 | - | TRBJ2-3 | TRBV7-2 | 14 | CASSQTGGRDTQYF | TGTGCCAGCAGCCAAACAGGGGGGAGGGATACGCAGTATTTT
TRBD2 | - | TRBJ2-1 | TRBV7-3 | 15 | CASSLVLAGGDEQFF | TGTGCCAGCAGCTTAGTGCTAGCGGGGGGAGACGAGCAGTTCTTC
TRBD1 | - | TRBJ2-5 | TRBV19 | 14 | CASTPRQGSETQYF | TGTGCCAGTACTCCCCGACAGGGATCAGAGACCCAGTACTTC
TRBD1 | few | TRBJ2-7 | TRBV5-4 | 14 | CASSYGTGAYEQYF | TGTGCCAGCAGTTATGGGACAGGGGCTTACGAGCAGTACTTC
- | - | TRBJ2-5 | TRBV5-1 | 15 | CASSLVRGEGETQYF | TGCGCCAGCAGCTTGGTTCGGGGAGAGGGAGAGACCCAGTACTTC
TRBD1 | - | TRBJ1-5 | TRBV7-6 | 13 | CASSGQGNQPQHF | TGTGCCAGCAGCGGACAGGGTAATCAGCCCCAGCATTTT
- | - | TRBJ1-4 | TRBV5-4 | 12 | CASSLGGEKLFF | TGTGCCAGCAGCCTTGGCGGGGAAAAACTGTTTTTT
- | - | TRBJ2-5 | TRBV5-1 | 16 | CASSEPRDGGKETQYF | TGCGCCAGCAGCGAGCCAAGGGACGGAGGGAAGGAGACCCAGTACTTC
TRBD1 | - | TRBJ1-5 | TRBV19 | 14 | CASSWGQKNQPQHF | TGTGCCAGTAGTTGGGGACAGAAGAATCAGCCCCAGCATTTT
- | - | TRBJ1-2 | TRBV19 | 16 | CASSIVAGQLNYGYTF | TGTGCCAGTAGTATAGTAGCCGGACAGCTTAACTATGGCTACACCTTC
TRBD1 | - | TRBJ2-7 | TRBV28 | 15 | CASSSGTGFSYEQYF | TGTGCCAGCAGTTCCGGGACAGGGTTCTCCTACGAGCAGTACTTC
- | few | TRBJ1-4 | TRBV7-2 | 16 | CASSLGQTATNEKLFF | TGTGCCAGCAGCTTAGGTCAGACTGCAACTAATGAAAAACTGTTTTTT
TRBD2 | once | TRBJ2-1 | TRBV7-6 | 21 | CASSGRQGGLASNCSYNEQFF | TGTGCCAGCAGCGGCCGACAGGGCGGACTAGCGAGCAACTGCTCCTACAATGAGCAGTTCTTC
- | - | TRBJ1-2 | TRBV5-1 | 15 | CASSPQYRVNYGYTF | TGCGCCAGCAGCCCGCAATACCGGGTGAACTATGGCTACACCTTC
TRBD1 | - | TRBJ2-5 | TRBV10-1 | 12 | CASNDRAKTQYF | TGCGCCAGCAATGACAGGGCGAAGACCCAGTACTTC
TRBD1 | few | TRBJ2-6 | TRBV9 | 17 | CASSARTGGGGANVLTF | TGTGCCAGCAGCGCACGTACAGGGGGCGGGGGGGCCAACGTCCTGACTTTC
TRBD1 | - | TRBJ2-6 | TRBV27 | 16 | CASSFLQGARANVLTF | TGTGCCAGCAGTTTTCTGCAGGGGGCTAGGGCCAACGTCCTGACTTTC
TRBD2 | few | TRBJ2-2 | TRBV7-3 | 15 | CASSQDGGAPGELFF | TGTGCCAGCAGCCAGGACGGGGGGGCCCCCGGGGAGCTGTTTTTT
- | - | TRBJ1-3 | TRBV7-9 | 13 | CASRLPGGNTIYF | TGTGCCAGCAGGCTCCCCGGGGGAAACACCATATATTTT
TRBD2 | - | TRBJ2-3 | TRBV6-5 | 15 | CASSSTSGRTDTQYF | TGTGCCAGCAGTTCGACTAGCGGGAGAACAGATACGCAGTATTTT
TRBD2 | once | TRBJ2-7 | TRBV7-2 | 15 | CASSALLATGGEQYF | TGTGCCAGCAGCGCCCTACTTGCAACGGGAGGGGAGCAGTACTTC
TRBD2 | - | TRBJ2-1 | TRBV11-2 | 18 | CASRGGSGGASSYNEQFF | TGTGCCAGCAGAGGAGGTAGCGGGGGGGCGAGCTCCTACAATGAGCAGTTCTTC
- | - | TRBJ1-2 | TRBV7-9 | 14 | CASSLAQFNYGYTF | TGTGCCAGCAGCTTAGCACAGTTTAACTATGGCTACACCTTC
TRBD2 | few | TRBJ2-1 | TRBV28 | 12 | CASSGTGGKQFF | TGTGCCAGCAGTGGGACGGGGGGTAAGCAGTTCTTC
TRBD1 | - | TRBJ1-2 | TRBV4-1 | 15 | CASRDDRGESYGYTF | TGCGCCAGCAGGGACGACAGGGGTGAAAGCTATGGCTACACCTTC
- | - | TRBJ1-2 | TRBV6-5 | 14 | CASSYQGGNYGHTF | TGTGCCAGCAGTTACCAAGGGGGTAACTATGGCCACACCTTC
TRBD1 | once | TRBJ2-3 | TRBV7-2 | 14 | CASSTQGAQDTQYF | TGTGCCAGCAGCACACAGGGGGCGCAAGATACGCAGTATTTT
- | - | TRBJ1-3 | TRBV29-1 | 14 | CSVVPLGQRNTIYF | TGCAGCGTTGTCCCTCTTGGACAGCGAAACACCATATATTTT
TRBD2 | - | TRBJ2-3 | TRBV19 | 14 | CASSMGGSRDTQYF | TGTGCCAGTAGTATGGGAGGGAGTCGGGATACGCAGTATTTT
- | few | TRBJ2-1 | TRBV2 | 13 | CASRGDSVGKQFF | TGTGCCAGCAGGGGGGACTCGGTTGGTAAGCAGTTCTTC
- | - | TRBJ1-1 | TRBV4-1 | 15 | CASSQEGRGNTEAFF | TGCGCCAGCAGCCAAGAAGGACGGGGGAACACTGAAGCTTTCTTT
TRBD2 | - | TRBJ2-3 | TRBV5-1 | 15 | CASSRLAGSTDTQYF | TGCGCCAGCAGTAGACTAGCGGGCAGCACAGATACGCAGTATTTT
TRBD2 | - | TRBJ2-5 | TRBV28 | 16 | CASTETSGSSWETQYF | TGTGCCAGCACAGAGACTAGCGGCAGTTCCTGGGAGACCCAGTACTTC
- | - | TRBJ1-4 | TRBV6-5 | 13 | CASRGQINEKLFF | TGTGCCAGCAGAGGACAGATTAATGAAAAACTGTTTTTT
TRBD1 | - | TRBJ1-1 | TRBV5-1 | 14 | CASSAGTVNTGAFF | TGCGCCAGCAGCGCCGGGACAGTGAACACTGGAGCTTTCTTT
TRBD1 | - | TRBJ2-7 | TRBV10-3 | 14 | CAISLQGVTYEQYF | TGTGCCATCAGTCTCCAGGGGGTCACCTACGAGCAGTACTTC
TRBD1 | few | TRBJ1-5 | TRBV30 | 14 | CAWKGTGAIQPQHF | TGTGCCTGGAAGGGGACAGGGGCTATTCAGCCCCAGCATTTT
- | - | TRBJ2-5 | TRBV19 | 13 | CASSVQLGRTQYF | TGTGCCAGTAGTGTACAGTTGGGGAGGACCCAGTACTTC
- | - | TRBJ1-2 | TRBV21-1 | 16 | CASSKEGAGNGAGYTF | TGTGCCAGCAGCAAAGAGGGCGCAGGGAATGGCGCTGGCTACACCTTC
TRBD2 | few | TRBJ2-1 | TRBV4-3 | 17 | CASSQVEGTSGSNEQFF | TGCGCCAGCAGCCAAGTGGAAGGGACTAGCGGGAGTAATGAGCAGTTCTTC